These 11 T cell receptor beta chains share one sample of origin, sequenced in a study of T cell responses to AZD1222 COVID-19 vaccine. Sequencing was performed with immunoSEQ multiplex PCR; in TCRdb, only in-frame clones are kept and a portion is missing. The sample comprises about 110,000 clones, approximately 90% of which are singletons, and about 1.6% rests with the top ten. The sample was peripheral blood, taken on day 0 of AZD1222 vaccination. The receptor source for this set is an adult in good health.

The chain has TRBV12-3 or TRBV12-4 and TRBJ1-5; D gene uncertain. The CDR3 runs 12 residues. V shed 7 bases and J shed 5 bases, with 9 bases lying between them. The CDR3 nucleotides are TGTGCCAGCAACCATGGTGATCAGCCCCAGCATTTT. As protein: CASNHGDQPQHF.

V is TRBV5-1 and J is TRBJ1-1, with TRBD1 matching over 12 bases. The germline V gene has CDR1 SGHRS and CDR2 YFSETQ. The J segment lost 5 bases and the V segment lost 5 bases, leaving 10 bases of the junction unmatched. The CDR3 loop spans 16 amino acids. This CDR3 reads CASSHGTGGLGTEAFF. The CDR3 nucleotides read TGCGCCAGCAGTCACGGGACAGGGGGCTTGGGTACTGAAGCTTTCTTT. The full variable domain, with the rest looked up from reference TRBV5-1 and TRBJ1-1, is KAGVTQTPRYLIKTRGQQVTLSCSPISGHRSVSWYQQTPGQGLQFLFEYFSETQRNKGNFPGRFSGRQFSNSRSEMNVSTLELGDSALYLCASSHGTGGLGTEAFFGQGTRLTVV.

The gene calls are TRBV7-9 and TRBJ2-7, with TRBD1 matching 9 bases. This CDR3 region has 16 residues. Trimming at V came to 0 bases and at J to 2 bases, leaving 5 bases not matched to a gene. Per the germline V gene, CDR1 is SEHNR and CDR2 is FQNEAQ (reference sequence). The CDR3 nucleotides are TGTGCCAGCAGCTTAGCGCGGGGACAGGGCACCTACGAGCAGTACTTC. It is translated as CASSLARGQGTYEQYF.

The V gene is TRBV4-1, the J gene TRBJ1-1; TRBD1 is a possible D gene (5 bases). V was clipped by 5 bases and J by 5 bases, with 9 bases between them. The CDR3 has 12 amino acids. In germline, CDR1 is MGHRA, CDR2 YSYEKL. CDR3 protein: CASSTDRTEAFF. The CDR3 nucleotides read TGCGCCAGCAGCACCGACAGAACTGAAGCTTTCTTT.

On this clone: At the DNA level, this CDR3 is encoded by other sequences in the same sample as well. The chain couples TRBV18 to TRBJ1-3; 8 bases align to TRBD1. Germline V CDR1 and CDR2: KGHSH, LQKENI. The V gene end was trimmed by 2 bases and the J gene end by 1 base; junction bases not matched to a gene: 1. The CDR3 spans 15 residues. As DNA, the CDR3 is TGTGCCAGCTCACCAAACAGGGGGTCTGGAAACACCATATATTTT. Residues: CASSPNRGSGNTIYF. Filled out from reference TRBV18 and TRBJ1-3, the complete variable domain reads NAGVMQNPRHLVRRRGQEARLRCSPMKGHSHVYWYRQLPEEGLKFMVYLQKENIIDESGMPKERFSAEFPKEGPSILRIQQVVRGDSAAYFCASSPNRGSGNTIYFGEGSWLTVV.

The J gene is TRBJ2-7, the V gene TRBV21-1; the table's D call TRBD1 went unverified against the DNA. TRBV21-1 has pseudogene status. There are 17 residues in the CDR3. CDR3 coding DNA: TGTGCCACCAGCCACGAGGTCGACCGGGACAGCCCCTACGAGCAGTACTTC. Its translation: CATSHEVDRDSPYEQYF.

The chain recombines TRBV6-5 with TRBJ2-7; D is possibly TRBD1 (6 bases). The V gene lost 11 bases and the J gene lost 4 bases, with 12 bases spanning the gap. Germline-derived CDR1 and CDR2 are MNHEY and SVGAGI. The CDR3 sequence is 11 residues long. The CDR3 here is CASHREYEQYF. CDR3 sequence (DNA): TGTGCCTCCCACAGGGAATACGAGCAGTACTTC.

The chain couples TRBV5-6 to TRBJ1-1; TRBD1 might be the D (6 bases). The CDR3 has 15 amino acids. V was pared by 3 bases and J by 1 base, with 13 bases between. CDR1 is SGHDT and CDR2 is YYEEEE in the germline V gene. CDR3 sequence (DNA): TGTGCCAGCAGCTATGACAGGACTGAGAACACTGAAGCTTTCTTT. It is translated as CASSYDRTENTEAFF.

The CDR3 nucleotides read TGTGCCAGCAGCCGGACAGGGGGACAGGGCTACACCTTC. Encoded protein: CASSRTGGQGYTF. The V gene is TRBV6-5, the J gene TRBJ1-2; 10 nucleotides agree with TRBD1. This CDR3 contains 13 residues. Germline loops: CDR1 MNHEY, CDR2 SVGAGI. The trim removed 6 bases at V and 8 bases at J, leaving 6 bases unmatched.

V gene TRBV5-6 combines with J gene TRBJ2-6; 8 positions match TRBD2. Germline assignment: CDR1 SGHDT and CDR2 YYEEEE. V lost 4 bases to trimming and J lost 2 bases; unmatched junction nucleotides: 5. The CDR3 loop spans 16 amino acids. The CDR3, as DNA: TGTGCCAGCAGCCCGGGGGGGTCACCTGGGGCCAACGTCCTGACTTTC. Translated: CASSPGGSPGANVLTF. Full variable domain (outside the CDR3, taken from reference TRBV5-6 and TRBJ2-6): DAGVTQSPTHLIKTRGQQVTLRCSPKSGHDTVSWYQQALGQGPQFIFQYYEEEERQRGNFPDRFSGHQFPNYSSELNVNALLLGDSALYLCASSPGGSPGANVLTFGAGSRLTVL.

The rearrangement links TRBV6-6 to TRBJ2-7, with unresolved D. Germline CDR1 and CDR2: MNHNY and SVGAGI (reference sequence). Between the trimmed V and J ends, which lost 7 bases and 3 bases, there was a span of 13 bases. This CDR3 has 13 residues. CDR3: CASNVGVDYEQYF. DNA of the CDR3: TGTGCCAGCAATGTAGGTGTGGACTACGAGCAGTACTTC.